Each of the 14 T cell receptor beta chains below was sequenced from the same sample in a study of blood T cells in healthy people across ages. A second PCR of about 7 to 12 cycles used a sample-barcoded 5' primer and a J-beta primer mix. TCRdb fed the 5' RACE reads into MiXCR, producing one record per CDR3 protein. The data show hundreds of thousands of distinct CDR3 sequences, with approximately 49% seen just once and 25% to 35% held by the top ten. The specimen was blood. The receptor set was obtained from a woman in her sixties in good health.

The V gene is TRBV28, the J gene TRBJ2-7; D might be TRBD2 (6 bases). Germline CDR1 is MDHEN and CDR2 is SYDVKM. V dropped 7 bases and J dropped 3 bases, with 19 bases sitting between them. The CDR3 spans 15 residues. This CDR3 reads CASTWPWEANYEQYF. The CDR3 DNA sequence: TGTGCCAGCACCTGGCCTTGGGAGGCCAACTACGAGCAGTACTTC.

This clonotype was seen a handful of times. The chain uses TRBV5-1 and TRBJ2-1; 7 bases align to TRBD1. The V and J ends lost 2 bases and 0 bases, in that order; junction bases with no gene match: 5. This CDR3 has 16 amino acids. CDR1 is SGHRS, CDR2 YFSETQ, per germline. This chain's CDR3 is CASSFLGQRSYNEQFF. CDR3 nucleotides: TGCGCCAGCAGCTTTCTGGGACAGCGCTCCTACAATGAGCAGTTCTTC.

This clonotype was seen a handful of times. The rearrangement uses TRBV10-3 and TRBJ2-7; D gene unclear. This CDR3 is built from 13 residues. Per germline, CDR1 ENHRY and CDR2 SYGVKD. Trimming removed 5 bases at V and 3 bases at J, with 11 bases between. CDR3 coding DNA: TGTGCCATCAGTCCAGGTCTAGTCTACGAGCAGTACTTC. This gives the protein CAISPGLVYEQYF.

V is TRBV20-1 and J is TRBJ2-3, with 7 nucleotides matching TRBD2. The germline CDR1 and CDR2 sequences are DFQATT and SNEGSKA (reference sequence). Trimming at V came to 1 base and at J to 2 bases, leaving 6 bases not matched to a gene. The CDR3 runs 15 residues. CDR3: CSARGGAGVTDTQYF. The DNA of the CDR3 is TGCAGTGCTAGAGGTGGGGCGGGAGTCACAGATACGCAGTATTTT.

This chain joins TRBV20-1 and TRBJ2-1; 14 bases are a match to TRBD2. V shed 2 bases and J 1 base; nucleotides not matched to a gene: 19. From germline, CDR1 is DFQATT and CDR2 SNEGSKA (reference sequence). There are 22 residues in the CDR3. The CDR3 region has the DNA TGCAGTGCTAGACAGACTAGCGGGAGGGGTAGCGGGGACGGGAGGTCCTACAATGAGCAGTTCTTC. Its protein product is CSARQTSGRGSGDGRSYNEQFF.

This clonotype was picked up one time. This chain links TRBV27 with TRBJ1-1; 8 positions agree with TRBD1. Losses at the gene ends were 4 bases for V and 7 bases for J; bases not matched to a gene: 5. Germline V lookup: CDR1 MNHEY, CDR2 SMNVEV (reference sequence). The CDR3 contains 13 residues. This chain's CDR3 is CASSYRGVSEAFF. The CDR3 bases are TGTGCCAGCAGTTACAGGGGGGTGAGTGAAGCTTTCTTT.

The CDR3 nucleotides are TGTGCCAGCAGTTTAGGAGCGGGATGGAACAATGAGCAGTTCTTC. Protein sequence: CASSLGAGWNNEQFF. J is TRBJ2-1 and V is TRBV27; 7 positions agree with TRBD2. The germline gives CDR1 MNHEY, CDR2 SMNVEV (reference sequence). The CDR3 is 15 amino acids. J gave up 5 bases and V 2 bases, and 6 bases lay outside the gene matches.

This chain connects TRBV6-6 to TRBJ2-3, with D possibly being TRBD2 (6 bases). The CDR3 loop spans 16 amino acids. Between the trimmed V and J ends, which lost 0 bases and 1 base, there was a span of 11 bases. Germline V gene sequence: CDR1 MNHNY, CDR2 SVGAGI (reference sequence). The CDR3 DNA follows: TGTGCCAGCAGTTACTCGTCGGCTAGCGGCACAGATACGCAGTATTTT. It codes for CASSYSSASGTDTQYF.

This clonotype was seen a handful of times. The chain links TRBV11-2 to TRBJ2-3; D is possibly TRBD1 (6 bases). Trimming stripped 1 base from V and 7 bases from J, with 18 bases between. This CDR3 is 16 amino acids long. In germline, CDR1 is SGHAT, CDR2 FQNNGV. In DNA form, the CDR3 reads TGTGCCAGCAGCTTAGCTTTACAGGGAGAAAGGAATACGCAGTATTTT. Residues: CASSLALQGERNTQYF.

This clonotype appeared a few times. This rearrangement joins TRBV6-2 or TRBV6-3 to TRBJ1-2, with TRBD1 matching over 7 bases. V lost 7 bases, J lost 2 bases, and 4 bases stayed unmatched. The CDR3 length is 13 residues. From germline, CDR1 is MNHEY and CDR2 SVGEGT. The CDR3 reads CASTPGQNYGYTF. CDR3 in DNA: TGTGCCAGCACTCCGGGACAGAACTATGGCTACACCTTC.

The rearrangement uses TRBV11-2 and TRBJ2-7; D gene ambiguous. With 4 bases removed from V and 5 bases from J, the gap between germline ends came to 6 bases. This CDR3 has 11 amino acids. Germline CDR1 reads SGHAT; CDR2 reads FQNNGV. The CDR3 DNA sequence: TGTGCCAGCAGCTCCCCCCACGAGCAGTACTTC. Translation: CASSSPHEQYF.

The chain uses TRBV5-1 and TRBJ2-7; D is tentatively TRBD1 or TRBD2 (5 bases each). Germline lookup yields CDR1 SGHRS and CDR2 YFSETQ. CDR3 length: 13 residues. V was shortened by 5 bases and J by 2 bases, with 11 bases between the two germline ends. CDR3 loop: CASSWDGTYEQYF. As DNA, the CDR3 is TGCGCCAGCAGTTGGGACGGAACCTACGAGCAGTACTTC.

In this sample, this clonotype turned up once. The chain is built from TRBV18 and TRBJ2-3; D possibly corresponds to TRBD1 (5 bases). The CDR3 has 14 residues. The V end lost 5 bases, the J end lost 6 bases, and 15 bases lay between the germline ends. Germline assignment: CDR1 KGHSH and CDR2 LQKENI. For the CDR3, the DNA is TGTGCCAGCTCAGATACGTTAGGGGCTGATACGCAGTATTTT. Translation gives CASSDTLGADTQYF.

The chain recombines TRBV28 with TRBJ2-7; a weak D match, TRBD2 (5 bases). The CDR3 is 15 residues long. The V end was cut by 3 bases, the J end by 2 bases, with 14 bases between. Germline CDR1 reads MDHEN; CDR2 reads SYDVKM. The CDR3 bases are TGTGCCAGCAGTTTTGGTGCGGGCTTTGCCTACGAGCAGTACTTC. Translated: CASSFGAGFAYEQYF.